The 5 T cell receptor beta chains presented below share a single source sample, sequenced in a study of blood T cells in healthy people across ages. PCR was performed a second time for 7 to 11 cycles using a sample-barcoded 5' primer and a J-beta primer mix. TCRdb re-called the 5' RACE reads with MiXCR, one entry per CDR3 protein. The sample has some 1,500,000 distinct CDR3 sequences; approximately 39% are singletons. The sample consisted of blood. Every receptor here comes from a woman aged 18-29 years in good health.

In its sample, this clonotype was seen a few times. A much larger clone lies one base from this, so it may be a read error. V is TRBV6-2 or TRBV6-3 and J is TRBJ2-5; a weak D match, TRBD2 (7 bases). Trimming cost V 6 bases and J 11 bases, with 25 bases left between them. Per germline, CDR1 MNHEY and CDR2 SVGEGT. This CDR3 has 15 amino acids. The CDR3 protein is CASSDKGGTISEQYF. As DNA, the CDR3 is TGTGCCAGCAGCGACAAGGGGGGGACCATTTCTGAGCAGTACTTC.

This clonotype was seen a few times. The rearrangement joins TRBV6-4 to TRBJ1-2, with TRBD1 matching 12 bases. Germline-derived CDR1 and CDR2 are MRHNA and SNTAGT. V gave up 0 bases and J gave up 6 bases; unmatched junction bases: 2. The CDR3 spans 15 residues. As DNA, the CDR3 is TGTGCCAGCAGTGACTCTGGGACAGGGGGCGATGGCTACACCTTC. Translation: CASSDSGTGGDGYTF.

This chain connects TRBV29-1 to TRBJ2-1; 9 nucleotides align to TRBD2. With V trimmed by 4 bases and J by 9 bases, 10 bases remained unmatched. This CDR3 has 14 amino acids. Germline V gene lookup returns CDR1 SQVTM and CDR2 ANQGSEA. This chain's CDR3 is CSVALQREASEQFF. The CDR3 region has the DNA TGCAGCGTTGCCCTCCAGCGGGAGGCGAGTGAGCAGTTCTTC.

V gene TRBV29-1 combines with J gene TRBJ1-2; D is undetermined. Trimming took 1 base from V and 0 from J, leaving 12 bases between them. The CDR3 covers 15 residues. Germline-derived CDR1 and CDR2 are SQVTM and ANQGSEA. The CDR3 loop reads CSVEVYGQANYGYTF. The CDR3 DNA is TGCAGCGTTGAAGTATACGGGCAAGCTAACTATGGCTACACCTTC.

The CDR3 nucleotides read TGCAGCGTTGTGGGCGCGTCCGGGGAGCTGTTTTTT. Encoded protein: CSVVGASGELFF. This chain links TRBV29-1 with TRBJ2-2; D is undetermined. CDR3 length: 12 amino acids. V shed 4 bases and J shed 6 bases, with 9 bases lying between them. Per germline, CDR1 SQVTM and CDR2 ANQGSEA.